Below, 19 T cell receptor beta chains from the same sample are listed, as sequenced in a study of OX40 agonist ivuxolimab in advanced cancers. This table comes from immunoSEQ multiplex PCR, and its TCRdb copy is limited to in-frame clones, with some not included. The data show under 60,000 clones, with around 89% seen just once and roughly 5% held by the top ten. Sample: CD4+ or CD8+ T cells sorted from blood, taken in a trial of the OX40 agonist ivuxolimab. These receptors all come from an adult with an advanced solid tumor such as melanoma, head and neck, liver or kidney cancer.

The rearrangement joins TRBV4-1 to TRBJ1-3; the D is unclear. Germline loops: CDR1 MGHRA, CDR2 YSYEKL. This CDR3 contains 13 residues. The germline V and J ends were trimmed by 7 bases and 4 bases, with 11 bases remaining between them. The CDR3 reads CASMRPGGNTIYF. The DNA for the CDR3 is TGCGCCAGCATGAGGCCCGGCGGAAACACCATATATTTT.

This rearrangement joins TRBV5-1 to TRBJ2-2, with D possibly TRBD1 on 6 matching bases. Germline values: CDR1 SGHRS, CDR2 YFSETQ. This CDR3 is built from 15 residues. V lost 1 base and J lost 6, with 13 bases in between. The CDR3 spells CASSLSPAGAGELFF. The CDR3 bases are TGCGCCAGCAGCTTGAGCCCCGCAGGGGCCGGGGAGCTGTTTTTT. The full variable domain, its missing parts supplied by reference TRBV5-1 and TRBJ2-2, is KAGVTQTPRYLIKTRGQQVTLSCSPISGHRSVSWYQQTPGQGLQFLFEYFSETQRNKGNFPGRFSGRQFSNSRSEMNVSTLELGDSALYLCASSLSPAGAGELFFGEGSRLTVL.

The V and J genes are TRBV11-3 and TRBJ2-2; 7 bases are shared with TRBD1. The CDR3 is 14 residues long. V gave up 5 bases and J gave up 7 bases; unmatched junction bases: 7. Germline CDR1 and CDR2: SGHNT and YENEEA. For the CDR3, the DNA is TGTGCCAGCAGCCAAGGGGGCGCGGGCGGGGAGCTGTTTTTT. Translation: CASSQGGAGGELFF. Full variable domain (missing parts from reference TRBV11-3 and TRBJ2-2): EAGVVQSPRYKIIEKKQPVAFWCNPISGHNTLYWYLQNLGQGPELLIRYENEEAVDDSQLPKDRFSAERLKGVDSTLKIQPAELGDSAVYLCASSQGGAGGELFFGEGSRLTVL.

This chain joins TRBV14 and TRBJ2-5; no firm D call. This CDR3 spans 14 amino acids. Germline lookup yields CDR1 SGHDN and CDR2 FVKESK. V lost 1 base, J lost 3 bases, and 9 bases lay in between. The CDR3 nucleotides are TGTGCCAGCAGCCAAGTGCGTTACAAAGAGACCCAGTACTTC. Amino acid sequence: CASSQVRYKETQYF.

The CDR3 bases are TGTGCCAGCAGCGTTGAATATAGAGCGGTCACAGATACGCAGTATTTT. It specifies CASSVEYRAVTDTQYF. J is TRBJ2-3 and V is TRBV9, with D perhaps matching TRBD2 (5 bases). The CDR3 covers 16 residues. Per germline, CDR1 SGDLS and CDR2 YYNGEE. V lost 2 bases and J lost 2, with 15 bases in between.

CDR3 in DNA: TGTGCCAGCAGTTACGCCGGACAAATGAACACTGAAGCTTTCTTT. As protein: CASSYAGQMNTEAFF. The chain has TRBV6-6 and TRBJ1-1; D may be TRBD1 (5 bases). Trimming shortened V by 2 bases and J by 0 bases, and 10 bases separated the two germline ends. This CDR3 region has 15 residues. Looked up from germline, CDR1 is MNHNY and CDR2 is SVGAGI (reference sequence).

The chain uses TRBV29-1 and TRBJ2-5, with D perhaps given as TRBD1 or TRBD2 (6 bases each). The germline V gene encodes CDR1 SQVTM and CDR2 ANQGSEA. V was shortened by 7 bases and J by 4 bases, with 16 bases between the two germline ends. This CDR3 contains 13 residues. The CDR3 spells CSARGGRGETQYF. As DNA, the CDR3 is TGCAGCGCCAGAGGGGGGCGGGGAGAGACCCAGTACTTC.

The chain is built from TRBV2 and TRBJ2-7; 7 bases line up with TRBD1. CDR3 size: 14 residues. From germline, CDR1 is SNHLY and CDR2 FYNNEI. J was trimmed by 3 bases and V by 7 bases; bases with no gene match: 9. Here the CDR3 DNA reads TGTGCCAGCACCTCGACAGGGTGGGTCTACGAGCAGTACTTC. It is translated as CASTSTGWVYEQYF.

The rearrangement uses TRBV19 and TRBJ2-7, with D perhaps assigned TRBD1 or TRBD2 (5 bases each). The V and J ends lost 6 bases and 6 bases respectively, with 12 bases between them. CDR1 and CDR2 (germline): LNHDA, SQIVND (reference sequence). The CDR3 covers 12 residues. Written as DNA, the CDR3 is TGTGCCAGTAGCAGGTCGGGGCGCGAGCAGTACTTC. Translated: CASSRSGREQYF.

This chain links TRBV5-1 with TRBJ2-3; 11 nucleotides agree with TRBD1. The V and J ends lost 4 bases and 2 bases, in that order; junction bases with no gene match: 3. The CDR3 sequence is 15 residues long. The germline V gene encodes CDR1 SGHRS and CDR2 YFSETQ. The CDR3 coding sequence is TGCGCCAGCAGCAGAGGACAGGGGGCCACAGATACGCAGTATTTT. It is translated as CASSRGQGATDTQYF.

The chain uses TRBV19 and TRBJ1-5, with TRBD1 identical over 7 bases. Germline CDR1 is LNHDA and CDR2 is SQIVND (reference sequence). The CDR3 loop spans 16 amino acids. V shed 4 bases and J 8 bases; nucleotides not matched to a gene: 14. The CDR3 DNA follows: TGTGCCAGTAGTACGGGGGGGACAGCCCTTAAAAAGCCCCAGCATTTT. Protein: CASSTGGTALKKPQHF.

This chain connects TRBV6-5 to TRBJ1-2; possible D gene TRBD1, 5 bases. Germline CDR1 reads MNHEY; CDR2 reads SVGAGI. V was trimmed by 4 bases and J by 4 bases, leaving 16 bases between them. CDR3 length: 15 residues. CDR3 sequence reads: CASSSGTARRYGYTF. The CDR3 DNA reads TGTGCCAGCAGTTCGGGGACGGCGAGACGCTATGGCTACACCTTC.

The chain employs TRBV4-3 and TRBJ2-1; D may correspond to TRBD1 or TRBD2 (5 bases each). Per germline, CDR1 LGHNA and CDR2 YSLEER. The CDR3 has 14 amino acids. Trimming took off 4 bases at V and 10 bases at J, with 17 bases between the two ends. CDR3 amino acids: CASSPWRSQGEQFF. DNA for the CDR3: TGCGCCAGCAGCCCCTGGAGGTCGCAGGGAGAGCAGTTCTTC.

The J gene is TRBJ2-3, the V gene TRBV7-6; TRBD2 is a possible D gene (6 bases). The CDR3 consists of 12 residues. V gave up 6 bases and J gave up 5 bases, with 9 bases separating them. Germline V lookup: CDR1 SGHVS, CDR2 FNYEAQ. CDR3 bases: TGTGCCAGCAGTCGCGGGGTAGATACGCAGTATTTT. Amino acids: CASSRGVDTQYF. Using reference TRBV7-6 and TRBJ2-3 for the parts outside the CDR3, the full variable domain is GAGVSQSPRYKVTKRGQDVALRCDPISGHVSLYWYRQALGQGPEFLTYFNYEAQQDKSGLPNDRFSAERPEGSISTLTIQRTEQRDSAMYRCASSRGVDTQYFGPGTRLTVL.

The gene calls are TRBV19 and TRBJ2-3; D gene unclear. V was clipped by 5 bases and J by 2 bases, with 11 bases between them. The CDR3 runs to 14 residues. Germline CDR1 is LNHDA and CDR2 is SQIVND (reference sequence). The CDR3 sequence: CASSLQYTTDTQYF. DNA for the CDR3: TGTGCCAGTAGTCTACAGTATACCACAGATACGCAGTATTTT.

The chain links TRBV30 to TRBJ1-4, with TRBD1 identical over 9 bases. Germline V gene data show CDR1 as GTSNPN and CDR2 as SVGIG (reference sequence). V lost 2 bases and J lost 4; bases outside the gene matches: 14. CDR3 length: 18 residues. CDR3 region: CAWSPRTGEVMGNEKLFF. The CDR3 DNA reads TGTGCCTGGAGTCCTCGGACAGGGGAGGTTATGGGTAATGAAAAACTGTTTTTT. The whole variable domain, remainder taken from reference TRBV30 and TRBJ1-4, is SQTIHQWPATLVQPVGSPLSLECTVEGTSNPNLYWYRQAAGRGLQLLFYSVGIGQISSEVPQNLSASRPQDRQFILSSKKLLLSDSGFYLCAWSPRTGEVMGNEKLFFGSGTQLSVL.

The V call is TRBV7-3, the J call TRBJ2-7, with D uncertain. V dropped 6 bases and J dropped 3 bases, with 15 bases sitting between them. Germline loops: CDR1 SGHTA, CDR2 FQGTGA. This CDR3 region has 14 residues. For the CDR3, the DNA is TGTGCCAGCAGTCTCGAGCCTTTCTACTACGAGCAGTACTTC. Encoded protein: CASSLEPFYYEQYF.

The chain is built from TRBV25-1 and TRBJ2-7, with a tentative D call TRBD2 (6 bases). V was pared by 5 bases and J by 0 bases, with 11 bases between. The length of the CDR3 is 14 residues. Germline-derived CDR1 and CDR2 are MGHDK and SYGVNS. CDR3: CASSSGSSSYEQYF. The CDR3 DNA sequence: TGTGCCAGCAGTTCCGGGAGCAGCTCCTACGAGCAGTACTTC.

The gene calls are TRBV7-2 and TRBJ1-2; 8 nucleotides agree with TRBD1. This CDR3 contains 13 residues. The trim removed 5 bases at V and 8 bases at J, leaving 7 bases unmatched. The germline V gene has CDR1 SGHTA and CDR2 FQGNSA. This CDR3 reads CASSITGGVGYTF. DNA of the CDR3: TGTGCCAGCAGCATAACAGGGGGGGTCGGCTACACCTTC. Filled out from reference TRBV7-2 and TRBJ1-2, the complete variable domain reads GAGVSQSPSNKVTEKGKDVELRCDPISGHTALYWYRQSLGQGLEFLIYFQGNSAPDKSGLPSDRFSAERTGGSVSTLTIQRTQQEDSAVYLCASSITGGVGYTFGSGTRLTVV.